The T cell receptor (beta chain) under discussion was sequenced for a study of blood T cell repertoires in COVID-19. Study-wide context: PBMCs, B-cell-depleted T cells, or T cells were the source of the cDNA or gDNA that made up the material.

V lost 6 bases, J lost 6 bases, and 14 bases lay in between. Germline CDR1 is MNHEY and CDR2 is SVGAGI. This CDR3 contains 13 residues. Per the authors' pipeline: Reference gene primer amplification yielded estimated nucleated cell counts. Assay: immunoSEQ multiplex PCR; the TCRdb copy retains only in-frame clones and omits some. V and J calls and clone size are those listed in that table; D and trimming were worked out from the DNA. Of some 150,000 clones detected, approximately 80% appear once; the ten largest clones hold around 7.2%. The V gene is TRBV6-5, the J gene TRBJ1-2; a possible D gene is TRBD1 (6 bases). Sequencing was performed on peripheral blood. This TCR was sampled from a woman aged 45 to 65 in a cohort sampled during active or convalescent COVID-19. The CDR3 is CASSLQGSHGYTF. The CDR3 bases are TGTGCCAGCAGCCTACAGGGTAGCCATGGCTACACCTTC.